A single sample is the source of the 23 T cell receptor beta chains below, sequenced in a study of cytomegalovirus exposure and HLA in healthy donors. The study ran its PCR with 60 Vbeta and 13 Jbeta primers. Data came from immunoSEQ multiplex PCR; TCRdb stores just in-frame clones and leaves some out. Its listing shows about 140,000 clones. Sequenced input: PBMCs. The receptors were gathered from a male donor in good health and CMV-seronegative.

CDR3 DNA: TGTGCCAGTAGTATGGATGACAGGAGGAACACTGAAGCTTTCTTT. It yields the protein CASSMDDRRNTEAFF. The rearrangement joins TRBV19 to TRBJ1-1; TRBD1 might be the D (6 bases). Trimming stripped 3 bases from V and 1 base from J, with 12 bases between. CDR1 and CDR2 (germline): LNHDA, SQIVND (reference sequence). The CDR3 totals 15 residues. The variable domain in full, completed from reference TRBV19 and TRBJ1-1, reads DGGITQSPKYLFRKEGQNVTLSCEQNLNHDAMYWYRQDPGQGLRLIYYSQIVNDFQKGDIAEGYSVSREKKESFPLTVTSAQKNPTAFYLCASSMDDRRNTEAFFGQGTRLTVV.

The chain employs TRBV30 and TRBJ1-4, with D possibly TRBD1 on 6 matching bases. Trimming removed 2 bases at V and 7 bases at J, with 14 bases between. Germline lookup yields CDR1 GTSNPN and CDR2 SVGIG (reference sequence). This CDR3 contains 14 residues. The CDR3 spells CAWSTGGAAEKLFF. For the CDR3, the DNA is TGTGCCTGGAGTACGGGGGGGGCCGCTGAAAAACTGTTTTTT.

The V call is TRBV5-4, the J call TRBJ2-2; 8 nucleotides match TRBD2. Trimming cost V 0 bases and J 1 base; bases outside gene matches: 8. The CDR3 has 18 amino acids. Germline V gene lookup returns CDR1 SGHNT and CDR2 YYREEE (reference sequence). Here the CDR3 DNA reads TGTGCCAGCAGCTTGGCGGTCCTCGGGGGGGTGAACACCGGGGAGCTGTTTTTT. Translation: CASSLAVLGGVNTGELFF. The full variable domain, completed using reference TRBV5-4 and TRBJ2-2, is ETGVTQSPTHLIKTRGQQVTLRCSSQSGHNTVSWYQQALGQGPQFIFQYYREEENGRGNFPPRFSGLQFPNYSSELNVNALELDDSALYLCASSLAVLGGVNTGELFFGEGSRLTVL.

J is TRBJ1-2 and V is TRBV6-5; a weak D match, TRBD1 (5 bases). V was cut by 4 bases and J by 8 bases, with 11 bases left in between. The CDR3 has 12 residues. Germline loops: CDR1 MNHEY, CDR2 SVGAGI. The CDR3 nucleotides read TGTGCCAGCAGTTTCCCAGGGTCCGGCTACACCTTC. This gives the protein CASSFPGSGYTF.

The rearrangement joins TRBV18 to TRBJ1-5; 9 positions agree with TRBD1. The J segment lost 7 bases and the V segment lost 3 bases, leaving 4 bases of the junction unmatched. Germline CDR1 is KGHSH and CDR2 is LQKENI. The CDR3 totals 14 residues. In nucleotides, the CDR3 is TGTGCCAGCTCACCTGGACAGGGGCTGCAGCCCCAGCATTTT. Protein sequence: CASSPGQGLQPQHF.

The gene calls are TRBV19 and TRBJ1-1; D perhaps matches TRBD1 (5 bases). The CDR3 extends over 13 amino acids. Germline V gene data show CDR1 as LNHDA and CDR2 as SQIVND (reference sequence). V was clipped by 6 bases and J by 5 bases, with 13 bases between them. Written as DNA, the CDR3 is TGTGCCAGTAGCAGGGTCCCGCGTACTGAAGCTTTCTTT. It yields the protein CASSRVPRTEAFF.

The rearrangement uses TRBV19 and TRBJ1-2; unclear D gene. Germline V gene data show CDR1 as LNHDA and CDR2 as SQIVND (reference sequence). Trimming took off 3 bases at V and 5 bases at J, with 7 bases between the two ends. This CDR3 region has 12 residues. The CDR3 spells CASSMYGYGYTF. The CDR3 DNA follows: TGTGCCAGTAGTATGTACGGGTATGGCTACACCTTC.

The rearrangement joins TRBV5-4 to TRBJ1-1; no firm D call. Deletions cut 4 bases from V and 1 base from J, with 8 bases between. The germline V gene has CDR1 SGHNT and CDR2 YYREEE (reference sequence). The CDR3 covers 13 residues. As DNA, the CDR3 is TGTGCCAGCAGCCTGGGGAGGAACACTGAAGCTTTCTTT. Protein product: CASSLGRNTEAFF.

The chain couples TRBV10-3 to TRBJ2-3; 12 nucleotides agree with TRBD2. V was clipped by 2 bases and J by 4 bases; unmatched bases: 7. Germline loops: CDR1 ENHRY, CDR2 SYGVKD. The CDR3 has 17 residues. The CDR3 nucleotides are TGTGCCATCAGTGAGGACCAACTAGCGGGGGGCGCAGATACGCAGTATTTT. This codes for CAISEDQLAGGADTQYF.

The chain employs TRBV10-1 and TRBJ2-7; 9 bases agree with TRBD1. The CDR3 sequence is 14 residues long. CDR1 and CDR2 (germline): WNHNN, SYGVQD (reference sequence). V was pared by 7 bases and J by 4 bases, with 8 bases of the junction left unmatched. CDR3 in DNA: TGCGCCAGCAACCCCGGGACAGGGATGTACGAGCAGTACTTC. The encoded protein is CASNPGTGMYEQYF.

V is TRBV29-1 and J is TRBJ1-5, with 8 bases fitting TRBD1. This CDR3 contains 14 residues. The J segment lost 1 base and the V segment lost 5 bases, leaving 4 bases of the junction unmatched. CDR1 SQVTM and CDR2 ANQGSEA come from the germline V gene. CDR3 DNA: TGCAGCGTTCTGCAGGGGGCCAGCAATCAGCCCCAGCATTTT. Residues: CSVLQGASNQPQHF.

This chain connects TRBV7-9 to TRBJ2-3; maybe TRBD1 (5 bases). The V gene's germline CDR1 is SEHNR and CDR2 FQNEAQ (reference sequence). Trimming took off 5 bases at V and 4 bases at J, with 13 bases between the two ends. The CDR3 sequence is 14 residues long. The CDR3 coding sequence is TGTGCCAGCAGCCTACCACAGGTAGCAGATACGCAGTATTTT. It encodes CASSLPQVADTQYF.

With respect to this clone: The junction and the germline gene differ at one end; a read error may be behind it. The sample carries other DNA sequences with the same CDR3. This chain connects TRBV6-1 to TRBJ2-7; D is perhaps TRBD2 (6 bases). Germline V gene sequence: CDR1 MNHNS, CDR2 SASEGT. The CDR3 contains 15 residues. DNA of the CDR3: TGCGCCAGCAGAGCAGGGCGGGATAGGACCTACGAGCAGTACTTC. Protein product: CASRAGRDRTYEQYF.

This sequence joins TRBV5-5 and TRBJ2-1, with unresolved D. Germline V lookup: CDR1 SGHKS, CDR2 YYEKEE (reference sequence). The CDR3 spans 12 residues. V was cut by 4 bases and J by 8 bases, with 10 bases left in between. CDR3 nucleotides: TGTGCCAGCAGCCCCGATCGCGATGAGCAGTTCTTC. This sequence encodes CASSPDRDEQFF. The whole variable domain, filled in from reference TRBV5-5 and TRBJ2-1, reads DAGVTQSPTHLIKTRGQQVTLRCSPISGHKSVSWYQQVLGQGPQFIFQYYEKEERGRGNFPDRFSARQFPNYSSELNVNALLLGDSALYLCASSPDRDEQFFGPGTRLTVL.

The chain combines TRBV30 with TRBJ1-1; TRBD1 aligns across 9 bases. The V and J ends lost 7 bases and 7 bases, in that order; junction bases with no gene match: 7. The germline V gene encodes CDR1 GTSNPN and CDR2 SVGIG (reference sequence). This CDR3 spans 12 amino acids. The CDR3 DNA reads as TGTGCCTATCGGACAGGGGAAGGTGAAGCTTTCTTT. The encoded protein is CAYRTGEGEAFF.

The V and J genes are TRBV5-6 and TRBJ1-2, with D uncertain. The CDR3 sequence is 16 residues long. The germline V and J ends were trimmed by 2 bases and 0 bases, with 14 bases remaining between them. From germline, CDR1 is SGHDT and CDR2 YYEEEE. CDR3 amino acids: CASSLLLPTTNYGYTF. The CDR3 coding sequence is TGTGCCAGCAGCTTATTACTCCCGACTACTAACTATGGCTACACCTTC.

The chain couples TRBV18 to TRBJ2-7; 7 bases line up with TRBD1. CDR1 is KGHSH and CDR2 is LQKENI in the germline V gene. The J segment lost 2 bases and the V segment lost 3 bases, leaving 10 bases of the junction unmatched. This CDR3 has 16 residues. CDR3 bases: TGTGCCAGCTCACCCTTCCGCGACAGGGTAGCCTACGAGCAGTACTTC. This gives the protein CASSPFRDRVAYEQYF.

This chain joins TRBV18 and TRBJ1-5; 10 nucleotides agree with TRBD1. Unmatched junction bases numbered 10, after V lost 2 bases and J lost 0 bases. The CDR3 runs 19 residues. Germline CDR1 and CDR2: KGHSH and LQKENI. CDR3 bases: TGTGCCAGCTCACCAGATATAGGGACAGGGGACCTTAGCAATCAGCCCCAGCATTTT. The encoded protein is CASSPDIGTGDLSNQPQHF.

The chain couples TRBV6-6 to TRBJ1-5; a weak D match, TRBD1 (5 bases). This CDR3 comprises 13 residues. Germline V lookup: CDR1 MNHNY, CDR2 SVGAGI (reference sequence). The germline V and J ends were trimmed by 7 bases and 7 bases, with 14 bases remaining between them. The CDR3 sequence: CASTPQGVQPQHF. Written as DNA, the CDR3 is TGTGCCAGCACCCCGCAGGGTGTGCAGCCCCAGCATTTT.

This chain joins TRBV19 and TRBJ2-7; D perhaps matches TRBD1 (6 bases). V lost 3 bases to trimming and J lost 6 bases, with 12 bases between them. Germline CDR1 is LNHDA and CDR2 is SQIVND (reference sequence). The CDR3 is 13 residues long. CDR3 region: CASSMGAFGEQYF. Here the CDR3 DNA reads TGTGCCAGTAGTATGGGGGCTTTCGGCGAGCAGTACTTC.

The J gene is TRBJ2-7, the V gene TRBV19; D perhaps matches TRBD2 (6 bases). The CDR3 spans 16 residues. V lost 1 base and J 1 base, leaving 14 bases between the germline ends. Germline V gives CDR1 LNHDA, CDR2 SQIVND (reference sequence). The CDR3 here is CASSIAGGTKSYEQYF. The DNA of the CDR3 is TGTGCCAGTAGTATAGCAGGCGGGACGAAGTCCTACGAGCAGTACTTC.

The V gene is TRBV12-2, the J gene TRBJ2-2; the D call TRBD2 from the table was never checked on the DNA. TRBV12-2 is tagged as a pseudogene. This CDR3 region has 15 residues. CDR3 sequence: CASRLKEGRTGELFF. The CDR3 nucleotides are TGTGCAAGTCGCTTAAAGGAGGGTAGAACCGGGGAGCTGTTTTTT.

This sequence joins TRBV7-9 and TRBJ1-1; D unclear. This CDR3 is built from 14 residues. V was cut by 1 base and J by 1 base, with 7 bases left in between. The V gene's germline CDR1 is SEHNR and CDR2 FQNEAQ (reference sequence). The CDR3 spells CASSLGLGNTEAFF. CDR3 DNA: TGTGCCAGCAGCTTAGGTCTAGGGAACACTGAAGCTTTCTTT.